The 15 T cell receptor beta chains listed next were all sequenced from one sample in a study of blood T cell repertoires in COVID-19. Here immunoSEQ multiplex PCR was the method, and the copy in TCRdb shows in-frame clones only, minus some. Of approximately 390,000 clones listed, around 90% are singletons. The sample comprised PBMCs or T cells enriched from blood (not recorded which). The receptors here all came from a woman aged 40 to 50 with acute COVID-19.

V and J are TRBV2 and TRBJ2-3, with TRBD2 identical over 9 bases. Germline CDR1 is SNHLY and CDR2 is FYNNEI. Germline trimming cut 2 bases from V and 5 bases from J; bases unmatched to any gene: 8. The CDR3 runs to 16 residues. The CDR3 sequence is CASSESASGIRDTQYF. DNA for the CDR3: TGTGCCAGCAGTGAATCGGCTAGCGGGATAAGAGATACGCAGTATTTT.

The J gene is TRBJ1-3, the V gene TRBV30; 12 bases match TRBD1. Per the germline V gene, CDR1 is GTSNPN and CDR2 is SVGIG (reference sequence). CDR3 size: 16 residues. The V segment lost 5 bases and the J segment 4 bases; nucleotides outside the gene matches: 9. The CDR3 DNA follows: TGTGCCTGGTCGACCGGGACAGGGGGCGCGGGAAACACCATATATTTT. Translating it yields CAWSTGTGGAGNTIYF.

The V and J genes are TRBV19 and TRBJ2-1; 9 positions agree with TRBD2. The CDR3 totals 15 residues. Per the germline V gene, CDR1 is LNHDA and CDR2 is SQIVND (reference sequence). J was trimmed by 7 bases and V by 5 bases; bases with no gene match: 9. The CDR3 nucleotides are TGTGCCAGTAGTTCTACTAGCGGGTCTCTTAATGAGCAGTTCTTC. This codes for CASSSTSGSLNEQFF.

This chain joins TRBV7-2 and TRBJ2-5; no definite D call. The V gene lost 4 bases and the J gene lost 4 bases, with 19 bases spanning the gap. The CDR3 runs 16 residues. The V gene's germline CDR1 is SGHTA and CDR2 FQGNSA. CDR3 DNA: TGTGCCAGCAGCTACCCGACGTTGAGGCCCCCAGAGACCCAGTACTTC. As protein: CASSYPTLRPPETQYF.

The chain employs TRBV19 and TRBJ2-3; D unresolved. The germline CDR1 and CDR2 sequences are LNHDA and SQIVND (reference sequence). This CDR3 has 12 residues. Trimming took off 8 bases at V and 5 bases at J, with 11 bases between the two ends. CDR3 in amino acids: CASLSPVDTQYF. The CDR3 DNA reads TGTGCCAGTCTGTCCCCCGTAGATACGCAGTATTTT.

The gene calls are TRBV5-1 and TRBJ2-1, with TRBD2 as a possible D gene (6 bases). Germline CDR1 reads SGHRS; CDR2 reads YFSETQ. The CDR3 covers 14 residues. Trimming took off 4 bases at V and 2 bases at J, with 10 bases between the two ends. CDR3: CASSTSGPYNEQFF. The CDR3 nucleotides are TGCGCCAGCAGCACAAGCGGGCCCTACAATGAGCAGTTCTTC.

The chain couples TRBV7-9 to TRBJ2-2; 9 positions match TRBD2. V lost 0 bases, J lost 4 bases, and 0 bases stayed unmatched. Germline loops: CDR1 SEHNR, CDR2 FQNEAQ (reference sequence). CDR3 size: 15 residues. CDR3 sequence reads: CASSLASGGTGELFF. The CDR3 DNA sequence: TGTGCCAGCAGCTTAGCTAGCGGGGGCACCGGGGAGCTGTTTTTT.

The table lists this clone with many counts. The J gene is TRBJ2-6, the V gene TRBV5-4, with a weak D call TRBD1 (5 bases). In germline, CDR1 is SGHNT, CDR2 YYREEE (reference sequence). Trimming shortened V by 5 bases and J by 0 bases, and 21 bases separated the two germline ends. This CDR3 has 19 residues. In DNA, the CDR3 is TGTGCCAGCAGTTCCATGAGGACATTCCCTAGCTCTGGGGCCAACGTCCTGACTTTC. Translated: CASSSMRTFPSSGANVLTF.

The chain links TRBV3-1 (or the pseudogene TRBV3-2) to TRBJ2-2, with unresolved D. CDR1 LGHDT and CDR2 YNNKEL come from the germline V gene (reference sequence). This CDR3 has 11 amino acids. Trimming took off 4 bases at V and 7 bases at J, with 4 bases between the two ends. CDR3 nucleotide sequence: TGTGCCAGCAGCCGGAGCGGGGAGCTGTTTTTT. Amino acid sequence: CASSRSGELFF.

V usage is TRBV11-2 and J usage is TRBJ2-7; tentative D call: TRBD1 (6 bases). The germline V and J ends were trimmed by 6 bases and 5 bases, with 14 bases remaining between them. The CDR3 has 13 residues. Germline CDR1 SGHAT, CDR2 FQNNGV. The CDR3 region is CASRGDIWDEQYF. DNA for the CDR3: TGTGCCAGCAGGGGGGACATCTGGGACGAGCAGTACTTC.

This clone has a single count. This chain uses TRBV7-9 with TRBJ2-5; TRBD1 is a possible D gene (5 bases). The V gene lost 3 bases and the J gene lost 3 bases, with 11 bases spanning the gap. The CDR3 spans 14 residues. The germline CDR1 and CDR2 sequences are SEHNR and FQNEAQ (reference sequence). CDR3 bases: TGTGCCAGCAGCTTCCCCGAGGACAAAGAGACCCAGTACTTC. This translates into CASSFPEDKETQYF. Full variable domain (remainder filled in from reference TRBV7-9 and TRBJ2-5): DTGVSQNPRHKITKRGQNVTFRCDPISEHNRLYWYRQTLGQGPEFLTYFQNEAQLEKSRLLSDRFSAERPKGSFSTLEIQRTEQGDSAMYLCASSFPEDKETQYFGPGTRLLVL.

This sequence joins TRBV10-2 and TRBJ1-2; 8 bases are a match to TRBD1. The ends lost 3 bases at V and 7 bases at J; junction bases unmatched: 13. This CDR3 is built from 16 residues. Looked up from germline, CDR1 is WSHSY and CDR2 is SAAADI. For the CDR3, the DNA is TGCGCCAGCAGTGAAACGGACAGGGCCTTTCTTTCTGGCTACACCTTC. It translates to CASSETDRAFLSGYTF.

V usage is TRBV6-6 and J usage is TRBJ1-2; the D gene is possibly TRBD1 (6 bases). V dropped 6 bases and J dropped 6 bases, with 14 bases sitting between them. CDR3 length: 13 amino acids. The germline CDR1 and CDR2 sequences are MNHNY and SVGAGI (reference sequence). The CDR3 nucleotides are TGTGCCAGCAGACCTAACAGGGCAGATGGCTACACCTTC. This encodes CASRPNRADGYTF.

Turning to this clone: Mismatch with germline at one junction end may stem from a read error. The CDR3 coding sequence is TGTGCCATCAATGAGGACAGGGACCGCTACGAGCAGTACTTC. It yields the protein CAINEDRDRYEQYF. The chain employs TRBV10-3 and TRBJ2-7, with 8 positions matching TRBD1. CDR1 is ENHRY, CDR2 SYGVKD, per germline. The CDR3 has 14 residues.

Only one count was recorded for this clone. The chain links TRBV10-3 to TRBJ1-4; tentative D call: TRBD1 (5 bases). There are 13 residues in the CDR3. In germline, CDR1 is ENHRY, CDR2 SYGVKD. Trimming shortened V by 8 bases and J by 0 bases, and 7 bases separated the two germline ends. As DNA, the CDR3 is TGTGCCATCGGGGCAGCAACTAATGAAAAACTGTTTTTT. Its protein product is CAIGAATNEKLFF.